This is a list of T cell receptor beta chains from one sample in a study of CD8+CD57+ T cells in acquired aplastic anemia. Via MiXCR, TCRdb re-called the reads, giving one row per CDR3 protein. Among 250,000 to 350,000 distinct CDR3 sequences listed, 55% to 60% were seen once. Sequenced sample: sorted CD4+, CD8+, or CD8+CD57+ T cells (not recorded which) from PBMCs. The receptors stem from a human donor with severe aplastic anemia or a healthy control (not recorded which). Each CDR3 is given with its conserved first and last residue. Each record gives: V gene, clone size, D gene, J gene, CDR3 protein, CDR3 DNA. The D gene is left open where the match is weak. Some rows mark clone size as missing; the rest say once, few, many or name a class of expanded clone.

TRBV15,.,TRBD1,TRBJ2-7,CATSMRQGTYEQYF,TGTGCCACCAGCATGAGACAGGGTACGTACGAGCAGTACTTC
TRBV11-3,many,TRBD1,TRBJ1-2,CASSPGTGAEGYTF,TGTGCCAGCAGCCCGGGGACAGGGGCGGAAGGCTACACCTTC
TRBV20-1,many,TRBD1,TRBJ2-1,CSAKGDRGDEQFF,TGCAGTGCTAAGGGGGACAGGGGAGATGAGCAGTTCTTC
TRBV27,.,.,TRBJ1-2,CASSPRFGEGYGYTF,TGTGCCAGCAGTCCAAGGTTCGGGGAAGGCTATGGCTACACCTTC
TRBV10-3,many,TRBD1,TRBJ1-1,CAISTEQGRNTEAFF,TGTGCCATCAGTACCGAACAGGGGAGGAACACTGAAGCTTTCTTT
TRBV7-8,few,.,TRBJ1-1,CASSFKQGTEAFF,TGTGCCAGCAGCTTTAAACAGGGTACTGAAGCTTTCTTT
TRBV5-4,.,TRBD1,TRBJ2-2,CASSLGGQGNTGELFF,TGTGCCAGCAGCTTGGGTGGACAGGGAAACACCGGGGAGCTGTTTTTT
TRBV7-3,.,.,TRBJ2-7,CASSLKKINRDLSSYEQYF,TGTGCCAGCAGCTTAAAGAAAATCAACCGGGACTTGAGCTCCTACGAGCAGTACTTC
TRBV20-1,.,TRBD1,TRBJ2-3,CSARPTGGQRTDTQYF,TGCAGTGCTAGACCGACAGGGGGGCAACGCACAGATACGCAGTATTTT
TRBV7-2,.,.,TRBJ1-2,CASSLAPEYYGYTF,TGTGCCAGCAGCTTAGCGCCGGAATACTATGGCTACACCTTC
TRBV6-1,many,TRBD1,TRBJ2-7,CASSEPAGTGDHEQYF,TGTGCCAGCAGTGAACCCGCCGGGACAGGGGACCACGAGCAGTACTTC
TRBV12-3/TRBV12-4,.,.,TRBJ1-2,CASSFVLGGSYGYTF,TGTGCCAGCAGTTTTGTTTTGGGGGGGAGCTATGGCTACACCTTC
TRBV12-3/TRBV12-4,.,.,TRBJ1-2,CASSFATAPNYGYTF,TGTGCCAGCAGTTTTGCGACAGCGCCAAACTATGGCTACACCTTC
TRBV9,once,TRBD1,TRBJ2-1,CASSVEGAGWNEQFF,TGTGCCAGCAGCGTAGAGGGGGCGGGCTGGAATGAGCAGTTCTTC
TRBV6-2/TRBV6-3,many,TRBD1,TRBJ1-1,CASTDLDRGNTEAFF,TGTGCCAGCACCGACCTGGACAGGGGAAACACTGAAGCTTTCTTT
TRBV24-1,few,.,TRBJ2-5,CATSPRGETQYF,TGTGCCACCAGTCCCCGGGGAGAGACCCAGTACTTC
TRBV5-1,once,.,TRBJ1-1,CASRQDRNTEAFF,TGCGCCAGCAGGCAGGACAGGAACACTGAAGCTTTCTTT
TRBV5-4,.,.,TRBJ2-2,CASSSGGGAATGELFF,TGTGCCAGCAGCTCCGGAGGGGGGGCGGCCACCGGGGAGCTGTTTTTT
TRBV7-9,many,TRBD1,TRBJ1-2,CASSLAGGQNYGYTF,TGTGCCAGCAGCTTAGCAGGGGGCCAAAACTATGGCTACACCTTC
TRBV20-1,few,TRBD2,TRBJ2-5,CSARLAGKETQYF,TGCAGTGCTAGACTAGCGGGAAAAGAGACCCAGTACTTC
TRBV5-1,.,TRBD2,TRBJ2-7,CASSQSRDYPEQYF,TGCGCCAGCAGCCAGTCCCGGGACTACCCCGAGCAGTACTTC